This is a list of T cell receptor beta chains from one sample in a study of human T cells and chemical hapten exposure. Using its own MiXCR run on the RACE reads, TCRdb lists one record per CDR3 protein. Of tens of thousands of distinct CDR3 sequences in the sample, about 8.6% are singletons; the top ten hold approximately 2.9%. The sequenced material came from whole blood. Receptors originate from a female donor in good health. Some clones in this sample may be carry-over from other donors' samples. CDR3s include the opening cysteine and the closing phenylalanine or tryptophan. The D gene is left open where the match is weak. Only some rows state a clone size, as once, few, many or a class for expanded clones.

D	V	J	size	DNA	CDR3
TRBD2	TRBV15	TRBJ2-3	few	TGTGCCACCAGCAGAGTAGGACGGCTAGCGGGGGATACGCAGTATTTT	CATSRVGRLAGDTQYF
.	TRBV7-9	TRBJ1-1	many	TGTGCCAGCAGGGACAACTTGAACACTGAAGCTTTCTTT	CASRDNLNTEAFF
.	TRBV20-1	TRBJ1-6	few	TGCAGTGCCTGGACCGCGCCCTATAATTCACCCCTCCACTTT	CSAWTAPYNSPLHF
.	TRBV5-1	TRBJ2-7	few	TGCGCCAGCAGCAACGCGGGGATTATCGAGCAGTACTTC	CASSNAGIIEQYF
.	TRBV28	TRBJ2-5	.	TGTGCCAGCACCGAAGGGACATCTAGGACCCAGTACTTC	CASTEGTSRTQYF
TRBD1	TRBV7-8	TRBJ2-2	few	TGTGCCAGCAGCTTGGGTCGACAGGGAAGAGCCGGGGAGCTGTTTTTT	CASSLGRQGRAGELFF
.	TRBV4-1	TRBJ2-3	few	TGCGCCAGCAGCCAAGAATGGATAAGCACAGATACGCAGTATTTT	CASSQEWISTDTQYF
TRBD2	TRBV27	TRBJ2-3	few	TGTGCCAGCAGTTTAAAGGGGAGGGCGGCAGATACGCAGTATTTT	CASSLKGRAADTQYF
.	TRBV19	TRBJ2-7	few	TGTGCCAGTAGTCCCCAGGGAGCGAAAACCTACGAGCAGTACTTC	CASSPQGAKTYEQYF
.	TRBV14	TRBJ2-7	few	TGTGCCAGCAGCCTCTCCTTGGTTGCCGAGCAGTACTTC	CASSLSLVAEQYF
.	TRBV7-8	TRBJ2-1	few	TGTGCCAGCAGCCCGCAGGGCAGGGGCACCTACAATGAGCAGTTCTTC	CASSPQGRGTYNEQFF
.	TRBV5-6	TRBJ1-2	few	TGTGCCAGCAGCTCGGGAGAGGGTCCGCGGCTCTATGGCTACACCTTC	CASSSGEGPRLYGYTF
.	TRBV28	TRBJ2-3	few	TGTGCCAGCAGTCCTTTTTCGACAGATACGCAGTATTTT	CASSPFSTDTQYF
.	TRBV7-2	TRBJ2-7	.	TGTGCCAGCAGCTTATTGGCGGGCCCCTACGAGCAGTACTTC	CASSLLAGPYEQYF
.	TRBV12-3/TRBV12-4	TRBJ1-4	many	TGTGCCAGCAGTACTACTTTAGGAGAAAAACTGTTTTTT	CASSTTLGEKLFF
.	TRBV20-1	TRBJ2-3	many	TGCAGTGCTAGAGATCCGGGGGCGCCGGCGGATACGCAGTATTTT	CSARDPGAPADTQYF
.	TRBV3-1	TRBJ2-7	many	TGTGCCAGCAGCCAACATGGCGAGAACGAGCAGTACTTC	CASSQHGENEQYF
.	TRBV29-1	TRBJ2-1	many	TGCAGCGTTGAACGGGGGCGGGTGGATGAGCAGTTCTTC	CSVERGRVDEQFF
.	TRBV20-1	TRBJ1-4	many	TGCAGTGCGAGGGGCTTCTCTAATGAAAAACTGTTTTTT	CSARGFSNEKLFF
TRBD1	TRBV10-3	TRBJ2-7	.	TGTGCCATCAGCCCCGGGACAGGGGGCTACGAGCAGTACTTC	CAISPGTGGYEQYF
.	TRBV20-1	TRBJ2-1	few	TGCAGTGCTCCTTCTGGTAGTATTGAGCAGTTCTTC	CSAPSGSIEQFF
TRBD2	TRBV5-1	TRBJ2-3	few	TGCGCCAGCAGCTTGGCCTGGACTAGGGCGGAAGATACGCAGTATTTT	CASSLAWTRAEDTQYF
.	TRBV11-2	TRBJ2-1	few	TGTGCCAGCAGCATAGACTCCCGGACGGGCAATGAGCAGTTCTTC	CASSIDSRTGNEQFF
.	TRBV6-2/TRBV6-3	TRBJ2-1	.	TGTGCCAGCAAGCCCGCCCCCTTAGTGGTCAATGAGCAGTTCTTC	CASKPAPLVVNEQFF
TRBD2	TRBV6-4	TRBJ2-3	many	TGTGCCAGCAGTGAAGGCGGGAGCGCAGATACGCAGTATTTT	CASSEGGSADTQYF
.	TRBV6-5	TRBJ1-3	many	TGTGCCAGCAGGGCGACACCTTACTCTGGAAACACCATATATTTT	CASRATPYSGNTIYF
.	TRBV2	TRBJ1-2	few	TGTGCCAGCAGTGATAAAAGCTATGGCTACACCTTC	CASSDKSYGYTF
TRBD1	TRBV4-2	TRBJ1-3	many	TGTGCCAGCAGCCAAGAAGGGGGCGAAGACACCATATATTTT	CASSQEGGEDTIYF
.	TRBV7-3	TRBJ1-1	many	TGTGCCAGCAGCTCTCGCCCAAGGGGAAACACTGAAGCTTTCTTT	CASSSRPRGNTEAFF
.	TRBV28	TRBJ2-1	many	TGTGCCAGCAGTACTCCTGAGGGACGGACCTACAATGAGCAGTTCTTC	CASSTPEGRTYNEQFF
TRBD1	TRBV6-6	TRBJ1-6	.	TGTGCCAGCAGCCGCGGGACAGGGGATTCACCCCTCCACTTT	CASSRGTGDSPLHF
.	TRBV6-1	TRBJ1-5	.	TGTGCCAGCAGTGCGGGAGGGCTTCGCAATCAGCCCCAGCATTTT	CASSAGGLRNQPQHF
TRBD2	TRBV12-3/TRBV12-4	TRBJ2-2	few	TGTGCCAGCACCCGAGCGGGAACAAACACCGGGGAGCTGTTTTTT	CASTRAGTNTGELFF
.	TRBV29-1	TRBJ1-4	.	TGCAGCGGGACATTGGCGACTAATGAAAAACTGTTTTTT	CSGTLATNEKLFF
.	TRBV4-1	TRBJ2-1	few	TGCGCCAGCAGCCAAGCCCTTCTGCGCGATGAGCAGTTCTTC	CASSQALLRDEQFF
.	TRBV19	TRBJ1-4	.	TGTGCCAGTTTGGACACGGACGGCGAAAAACTGTTTTTT	CASLDTDGEKLFF
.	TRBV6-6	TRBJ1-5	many	TGTGCCAGCAGTTATTCCGTGAATCAGCCCCAGCATTTT	CASSYSVNQPQHF
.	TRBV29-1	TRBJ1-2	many	TGCAGCGTTGAAGATTTTTTCAAGGAGTACTATGGCTACACCTTC	CSVEDFFKEYYGYTF
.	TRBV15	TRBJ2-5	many	TGTGCCACCAGCAGAGTCAAAGAAGAGACCCAGTACTTC	CATSRVKEETQYF
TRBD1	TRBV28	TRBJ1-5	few	TGTGCCAGCATCCTACAGGGGTCGGAGCAGCCCCAGCATTTT	CASILQGSEQPQHF
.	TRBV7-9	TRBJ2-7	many	TGTGCCAGCAGCCCACCGACAGTTGACTACGAGCAGTACTTC	CASSPPTVDYEQYF
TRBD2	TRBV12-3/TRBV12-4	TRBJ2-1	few	TGTGCCAGCAGTTCTTCTAGCGGGAGTAGGTCCTACAATGAGCAGTTCTTC	CASSSSSGSRSYNEQFF